A selection of T cell receptor beta chains follows, all from one sample in a study of blood T cell repertoires in COVID-19. TCRdb's table, derived via immunoSEQ multiplex PCR, lists solely in-frame clones and lacks some. The sample includes 200,000 to 300,000 clones, 80% to 95% seen only once; the top ten take roughly 0.79%. The sequencing input was peripheral blood. These receptors were obtained from a man aged 30 to 39 with COVID-19, enrolled during active disease. The CDR3 runs from the conserved cysteine through the conserved F or W. A D gene is named only where the DNA matches it firmly. Some rows have no size entry. The others give once, few or many, or a class for an expanded clone.

clone size: NA; V gene: TRBV7-3; J gene: TRBJ1-6; D gene: TRBD1; CDR3 DNA: TGTGCCAGCAGCCAACAGGGGGCTCTTAATTCACCCCTCCACTTT; CDR3 protein: CASSQQGALNSPLHF
clone size: NA; V gene: TRBV9; J gene: TRBJ1-1; D gene: NA; CDR3 DNA: TGTGCCAGCAGCGCCGTTGTGAACACTGAAGCTTTCTTT; CDR3 protein: CASSAVVNTEAFF
clone size: NA; V gene: TRBV18; J gene: TRBJ2-5; D gene: TRBD2; CDR3 DNA: TGTGCCAGCTCACTGCCGCGACTAGCGGAACGAGAGACCCAGTACTTC; CDR3 protein: CASSLPRLAERETQYF
clone size: NA; V gene: TRBV7-9; J gene: TRBJ1-2; D gene: NA; CDR3 DNA: TGTGCCAGCAACTCAGGGGAGGGCTACACCTTC; CDR3 protein: CASNSGEGYTF
clone size: NA; V gene: TRBV6-5; J gene: TRBJ1-2; D gene: NA; CDR3 DNA: TGTGCCAGCAGTTACTCGAGAGGGTTTAACTATGGCTACACCTTC; CDR3 protein: CASSYSRGFNYGYTF
clone size: NA; V gene: TRBV9; J gene: TRBJ2-2; D gene: NA; CDR3 DNA: TGTGCCAGCAGCGTTGGGGGCGCGAACACCGGGGAGCTGTTTTTT; CDR3 protein: CASSVGGANTGELFF
clone size: NA; V gene: TRBV6-5; J gene: TRBJ1-5; D gene: TRBD1; CDR3 DNA: TGTGCCAGCAGCACCGACAGGGGCAATCAGCCCCAGCATTTT; CDR3 protein: CASSTDRGNQPQHF
clone size: NA; V gene: TRBV9; J gene: TRBJ2-1; D gene: TRBD2; CDR3 DNA: TGTGCCAGCAGCCGTAGCGGGGGGGCTTCCTACAATGAGCAGTTCTTC; CDR3 protein: CASSRSGGASYNEQFF
clone size: NA; V gene: TRBV10-3; J gene: TRBJ1-5; D gene: TRBD1; CDR3 DNA: TGTGCCATCGGGGACAGGGCGAATCAGCCCCAGCATTTT; CDR3 protein: CAIGDRANQPQHF
clone size: NA; V gene: TRBV25-1; J gene: TRBJ2-7; D gene: TRBD1; CDR3 DNA: TGTGCCAGCAGTGCCTACAGGGGAAGCAACGAGCAGTACTTC; CDR3 protein: CASSAYRGSNEQYF
clone size: once; V gene: TRBV3-1/TRBV3-2; J gene: TRBJ2-1; D gene: TRBD2; CDR3 DNA: TGTGCCAGCAGCCAAGCATCGACTAGCGGGGGGGCCTCCTACAATGAGCAGTTCTTC; CDR3 protein: CASSQASTSGGASYNEQFF
clone size: NA; V gene: TRBV11-2; J gene: TRBJ1-2; D gene: NA; CDR3 DNA: TGTGCCAGCAGCCCTCGGGACTCTACGAACTATGGCTACACCTTC; CDR3 protein: CASSPRDSTNYGYTF
clone size: NA; V gene: TRBV5-4; J gene: TRBJ2-5; D gene: NA; CDR3 DNA: TGTGCCAGCAGTTTGACATCGGGGATCCAAGAGACCCAGTACTTC; CDR3 protein: CASSLTSGIQETQYF
clone size: NA; V gene: TRBV7-9; J gene: TRBJ2-4; D gene: NA; CDR3 DNA: TGTGCCAGCAGCTTAGGGGCAGGCTTAGCCAAAAACATTCAGTACTTC; CDR3 protein: CASSLGAGLAKNIQYF
clone size: NA; V gene: TRBV6-5; J gene: TRBJ1-2; D gene: TRBD1; CDR3 DNA: TGTGCCAGCAGTGACTCCCAACAGGGGGCCTCTGGCTACACCTTC; CDR3 protein: CASSDSQQGASGYTF
clone size: NA; V gene: TRBV7-3; J gene: TRBJ1-1; D gene: TRBD1; CDR3 DNA: TGTGCCAGCAGCTTGAGGACAGGGGGTGCTGAAGCTTTCTTT; CDR3 protein: CASSLRTGGAEAFF
clone size: NA; V gene: TRBV19; J gene: TRBJ1-6; D gene: TRBD1; CDR3 DNA: TGTGCCAGTAGTCCAGGGGGCGAATCACCCCTCCACTTT; CDR3 protein: CASSPGGESPLHF
clone size: NA; V gene: TRBV2; J gene: TRBJ1-4; D gene: NA; CDR3 DNA: TGTGCCAGCAGTGAAGTGCGGGCGACTAATGAAAAACTGTTTTTT; CDR3 protein: CASSEVRATNEKLFF
clone size: NA; V gene: TRBV19; J gene: TRBJ2-7; D gene: NA; CDR3 DNA: TGTGCCAGTAGTATGGGCGGGGCCCCCACTCAGTACGAGCAGTACTTC; CDR3 protein: CASSMGGAPTQYEQYF
clone size: NA; V gene: TRBV5-1; J gene: TRBJ1-1; D gene: TRBD1; CDR3 DNA: TGCGCCAGCAGCGAAGGGGGCGCAGGCACTGAAGCTTTCTTT; CDR3 protein: CASSEGGAGTEAFF
clone size: NA; V gene: TRBV4-2; J gene: TRBJ2-7; D gene: NA; CDR3 DNA: TGTGCCAGCAGCCGCGGAGGACCCCTCTCCTACGAGCAGTACTTC; CDR3 protein: CASSRGGPLSYEQYF
clone size: NA; V gene: TRBV5-4; J gene: TRBJ1-6; D gene: NA; CDR3 DNA: TGTGCCAGCAGCGGACAGCCCTCCTATAATTCACCCCTCCACTTT; CDR3 protein: CASSGQPSYNSPLHF
clone size: NA; V gene: TRBV3-1/TRBV3-2; J gene: TRBJ2-5; D gene: TRBD2; CDR3 DNA: TGTGCCAGCAGCCAAGTTGTAGCGGGGGGCCAAGAGACCCAGTACTTC; CDR3 protein: CASSQVVAGGQETQYF
clone size: NA; V gene: TRBV30; J gene: TRBJ1-2; D gene: TRBD1; CDR3 DNA: TGTGCCTGGACCCGACAACAGGGGGGGAATAGTGGCTACACCTTC; CDR3 protein: CAWTRQQGGNSGYTF
clone size: once; V gene: TRBV9; J gene: TRBJ2-5; D gene: TRBD2; CDR3 DNA: TGTGCCAGCAGCGAGGGGACTAGCGGTGGAGAGACCCAGTACTTC; CDR3 protein: CASSEGTSGGETQYF
clone size: NA; V gene: TRBV7-9; J gene: TRBJ1-2; D gene: TRBD1; CDR3 DNA: TGTGCCAGCAGCCGTCCGACAGGGCAGGGCTATGGCTACACCTTC; CDR3 protein: CASSRPTGQGYGYTF
clone size: NA; V gene: TRBV14; J gene: TRBJ1-2; D gene: NA; CDR3 DNA: TGTGCCAGCAGCCAAGAAGACCAACAGGGTTATTCGTACTATGGCTACACCTTC; CDR3 protein: CASSQEDQQGYSYYGYTF
clone size: NA; V gene: TRBV3-1/TRBV3-2; J gene: TRBJ1-2; D gene: NA; CDR3 DNA: TGTGCCAGCAGCCAAGATCTGTCAGTGCGGGGCTACACCTTC; CDR3 protein: CASSQDLSVRGYTF
clone size: NA; V gene: TRBV5-1; J gene: TRBJ2-3; D gene: TRBD2; CDR3 DNA: TGCGCCAGCAGCCCCACCACTAGCGACACAGATACGCAGTATTTT; CDR3 protein: CASSPTTSDTDTQYF
clone size: NA; V gene: TRBV5-1; J gene: TRBJ2-2; D gene: NA; CDR3 DNA: TGCGCCAGCAGCGCACAGGGAAGCGGGGAGCTGTTTTTT; CDR3 protein: CASSAQGSGELFF
clone size: NA; V gene: TRBV5-1; J gene: TRBJ2-1; D gene: TRBD1; CDR3 DNA: TGCGCCAGCAGCTTGAGAGGACAGGGGGCCAACCTCAATGAGCAGTTCTTC; CDR3 protein: CASSLRGQGANLNEQFF
clone size: NA; V gene: TRBV11-2; J gene: TRBJ2-7; D gene: TRBD1; CDR3 DNA: TGTGCCAGCAGCAGATTCCCGGGACAGGGGGCCTACGAGCAGTACTTC; CDR3 protein: CASSRFPGQGAYEQYF
clone size: NA; V gene: TRBV18; J gene: TRBJ1-2; D gene: NA; CDR3 DNA: TGTGCCAGCTCACCACCGTACCGGGTAGATGGCTACACCTTC; CDR3 protein: CASSPPYRVDGYTF
clone size: few; V gene: TRBV19; J gene: TRBJ2-6; D gene: NA; CDR3 DNA: TGTGCCAGTACCCAGAGGATAATAGCCTCTGGGGCCAACGTCCTGACTTTC; CDR3 protein: CASTQRIIASGANVLTF
clone size: NA; V gene: TRBV7-2; J gene: TRBJ1-2; D gene: NA; CDR3 DNA: TGTGCCAGCAGCTTAGCCCCGGGGGGGGAAGGCTACACCTTC; CDR3 protein: CASSLAPGGEGYTF
clone size: NA; V gene: TRBV30; J gene: TRBJ2-1; D gene: TRBD2; CDR3 DNA: TGTGCCTGGAGTGAAGCGGGGGGCCTCTACAATGAGCAGTTCTTC; CDR3 protein: CAWSEAGGLYNEQFF
clone size: NA; V gene: TRBV19; J gene: TRBJ1-2; D gene: NA; CDR3 DNA: TGTGCCAGTAGGACGCAGGACAGTACGGACTATGGCTACACCTTC; CDR3 protein: CASRTQDSTDYGYTF
clone size: NA; V gene: TRBV2; J gene: TRBJ1-4; D gene: NA; CDR3 DNA: TGTGCCAGCAGGGCCTGGGATGACAGTCAAGCTAATGAAAAACTGTTTTTT; CDR3 protein: CASRAWDDSQANEKLFF
clone size: NA; V gene: TRBV13; J gene: TRBJ1-1; D gene: TRBD1; CDR3 DNA: TGTGCCAGCAGCTTATGGGACAGGGTATCTGAAGCTTTCTTT; CDR3 protein: CASSLWDRVSEAFF
clone size: NA; V gene: TRBV3-1/TRBV3-2; J gene: TRBJ2-7; D gene: NA; CDR3 DNA: TGTGCCAGCAGCCAATTCGAGACAGACGAGCAGTACTTC; CDR3 protein: CASSQFETDEQYF
clone size: NA; V gene: TRBV6-5; J gene: TRBJ1-3; D gene: NA; CDR3 DNA: TGTGCCAGCAGTTACTCGGGCAGCCGGAACACCATATATTTT; CDR3 protein: CASSYSGSRNTIYF
clone size: NA; V gene: TRBV4-2; J gene: TRBJ2-1; D gene: TRBD1; CDR3 DNA: TGTGCCAGCAGCCTCCAGAGACAGGGTACCTACAATGAGCAGTTCTTC; CDR3 protein: CASSLQRQGTYNEQFF
clone size: once; V gene: TRBV11-2; J gene: TRBJ1-2; D gene: NA; CDR3 DNA: TGTGCCAGCAGCCCCGACACCCCCTATGGCTACACCTTC; CDR3 protein: CASSPDTPYGYTF
clone size: NA; V gene: TRBV6-4; J gene: TRBJ2-3; D gene: TRBD1; CDR3 DNA: TGTGCCAGCAGTGAACAGGGGGGTGGAGATACGCAGTATTTT; CDR3 protein: CASSEQGGGDTQYF
clone size: NA; V gene: TRBV18; J gene: TRBJ1-2; D gene: NA; CDR3 DNA: TGTGCCAGCTCACCCGTTAGACATGACTATGGCTACACCTTC; CDR3 protein: CASSPVRHDYGYTF
clone size: NA; V gene: TRBV18; J gene: TRBJ2-7; D gene: TRBD1; CDR3 DNA: TGTGCCAGCTCACCACCGACAGGGGGCTTCAACGAGCAGTACTTC; CDR3 protein: CASSPPTGGFNEQYF